Listed here are 25 T cell receptor beta chains from one sample, sequenced in a study of blood T cells in healthy people across ages. Sample-barcoded 5' priming and a J-beta primer mix drove a second PCR of 7 to 11 cycles. TCRdb re-analysed the 5' RACE reads in MiXCR, keeping a single row per CDR3 protein. The table records some 710,000 distinct CDR3 sequences, approximately 22% of them present only once. The sequencing sample was made of blood. All receptors come from a man between 70 and 80 years old in good health.

V usage is TRBV20-1 and J usage is TRBJ2-3, with TRBD2 identical over 11 bases. V was clipped by 5 bases and J by 3 bases; unmatched bases: 7. CDR1 and CDR2 (germline): DFQATT, SNEGSKA (reference sequence). The CDR3 sequence is 15 residues long. The CDR3 coding sequence is TGCAGTGCTCGGCTTTCTAGCGGGAGGACAGATACGCAGTATTTT. Translation: CSARLSSGRTDTQYF.

The chain employs TRBV11-1 and TRBJ1-4, with D possibly matching TRBD1 (5 bases). The germline CDR1 and CDR2 sequences are SGHAT and FQDESV (reference sequence). Trimming stripped 4 bases from V and 4 bases from J, with 16 bases between. The CDR3 runs to 16 residues. The CDR3 here is CASSSRDRDGNEKLFF. The DNA of the CDR3 is TGTGCCAGCAGCTCGAGGGACCGGGACGGTAATGAAAAACTGTTTTTT.

The chain is built from TRBV28 and TRBJ1-4; D not certain. This CDR3 is built from 14 residues. The V end was cut by 3 bases, the J end by 5 bases, with 10 bases between. The germline V gene encodes CDR1 MDHEN and CDR2 SYDVKM. As DNA, the CDR3 is TGTGCCAGCAGTTTCCACAGCGGGAATGAAAAACTGTTTTTT. Translated: CASSFHSGNEKLFF.

The CDR3 DNA reads TGTGCCAGTAGTATAGTCGGCAACTCAGAGACCCAGTACTTC. Its translation: CASSIVGNSETQYF. This rearrangement joins TRBV19 to TRBJ2-5; D not certain. In germline, CDR1 is LNHDA, CDR2 SQIVND (reference sequence). There are 14 residues in the CDR3. The V end lost 1 base, the J end lost 4 bases, and 10 bases lay between the germline ends.

This clonotype was seen only a few times. The chain employs TRBV24-1 and TRBJ1-6; 10 bases fit TRBD1. V dropped 2 bases and J dropped 3; count of bases not matched to a gene: 0. The CDR3 extends over 16 amino acids. CDR1 KGHDR and CDR2 SFDVKD come from the germline V gene. The CDR3 coding sequence is TGTGCCACCAGTGATTGGACAGGGGGCTATAATTCACCCCTCCACTTT. Translated, it gives CATSDWTGGYNSPLHF.

The table lists this clonotype with a few counts. The gene calls are TRBV6-1 and TRBJ2-5; 10 nucleotides align to TRBD2. V shed 7 bases, J shed 3 bases, and the junction held 8 bases outside the gene matches. The CDR3 loop spans 15 amino acids. Germline CDR1 MNHNS, CDR2 SASEGT. The CDR3 here is CASINPSGGKETQYF. The DNA of the CDR3 is TGTGCCAGCATTAATCCTAGCGGGGGCAAAGAGACCCAGTACTTC.

The chain couples TRBV5-1 to TRBJ1-5; D gene ambiguous. CDR1 and CDR2 from the germline V gene are SGHRS and YFSETQ. Trimming left V 0 bases short and J 3 bases short, with 10 bases between. The CDR3 runs to 15 residues. This chain's CDR3 is CASSLDAGFNQPQHF. CDR3 coding DNA: TGCGCCAGCAGCTTGGACGCAGGCTTCAATCAGCCCCAGCATTTT. Variable domain in full (rest from reference TRBV5-1 and TRBJ1-5): KAGVTQTPRYLIKTRGQQVTLSCSPISGHRSVSWYQQTPGQGLQFLFEYFSETQRNKGNFPGRFSGRQFSNSRSEMNVSTLELGDSALYLCASSLDAGFNQPQHFGDGTRLSIL.

This clonotype was observed a handful of times. The rearrangement links TRBV6-2 or TRBV6-3 to TRBJ2-6; no clear D gene. CDR3 length: 14 amino acids. Germline CDR1 reads MNHEY; CDR2 reads SVGEGT. Trimming removed 5 bases from V and 2 bases from J, with 7 bases in between. The CDR3 is CASSAYAGANVLTF. The CDR3 DNA follows: TGTGCCAGCAGTGCGTACGCTGGGGCCAACGTCCTGACTTTC.

This clonotype occurred many times. The chain recombines TRBV2 with TRBJ2-4; no clear D gene. V was trimmed by 7 bases and J by 6 bases, leaving 13 bases between them. CDR3 length: 13 residues. Germline CDR1 and CDR2: SNHLY and FYNNEI. The CDR3 coding sequence is TGTGCCAGCATCGGGCTCCGCAGAAACATTCAGTACTTC. Amino acid sequence: CASIGLRRNIQYF.

This clonotype was observed a handful of times. This chain links TRBV30 with TRBJ1-6; D gene ambiguous. Germline values: CDR1 GTSNPN, CDR2 SVGIG (reference sequence). This CDR3 contains 15 residues. V was cut by 0 bases and J by 6 bases, with 12 bases left in between. CDR3 sequence reads: CAWSVLVEGNSPLHF. The CDR3 DNA reads as TGTGCCTGGAGTGTTTTGGTCGAGGGTAATTCACCCCTCCACTTT. Based on the CDR3 plus reference TRBV30 and TRBJ1-6, the full variable domain is SQTIHQWPATLVQPVGSPLSLECTVEGTSNPNLYWYRQAAGRGLQLLFYSVGIGQISSEVPQNLSASRPQDRQFILSSKKLLLSDSGFYLCAWSVLVEGNSPLHFGNGTRLTVT.

The chain combines TRBV24-1 with TRBJ2-7, with 9 bases identical to TRBD1. Germline V gene lookup returns CDR1 KGHDR and CDR2 SFDVKD. The CDR3 sequence is 14 residues long. The V gene end was trimmed by 9 bases and the J gene end by 2 bases; junction bases not matched to a gene: 7. CDR3 sequence (DNA): TGTGCCACCGACCCGGGACAGGGAACCTACGAGCAGTACGTC. Translated, it gives CATDPGQGTYEQYV.

This clonotype was counted between two and nine times. The V call is TRBV27, the J call TRBJ2-5; TRBD2 agrees at 13 bases. V dropped 4 bases and J dropped 2; count of bases not matched to a gene: 7. Germline lookup yields CDR1 MNHEY and CDR2 SMNVEV (reference sequence). The CDR3 sequence is 17 residues long. The CDR3: CASSSGLAGWGQETQYF. DNA for the CDR3: TGTGCCAGCAGTTCGGGACTAGCGGGATGGGGACAAGAGACCCAGTACTTC.

This rearrangement joins TRBV2 to TRBJ2-3; no reliable D call. With 8 bases removed from V and 4 bases from J, the gap between germline ends came to 16 bases. This CDR3 contains 14 residues. Germline CDR1 reads SNHLY; CDR2 reads FYNNEI. The CDR3 nucleotides are TGTGCCAGCCTCCAGTCGAAAAGCGCAGATACGCAGTATTTT. Translated, it gives CASLQSKSADTQYF. The entire variable domain, with the rest obtained from reference TRBV2 and TRBJ2-3, is as follows: EPEVTQTPSHQVTQMGQEVILRCVPISNHLYFYWYRQILGQKVEFLVSFYNNEISEKSEIFDDQFSVERPDGSNFTLKIRSTKLEDSAMYFCASLQSKSADTQYFGPGTRLTVL.

A note on this clonotype: A read error may be the cause here, since a much bigger clone is one base away. The chain joins TRBV11-2 to TRBJ1-4, with D unclear. CDR1 SGHAT and CDR2 FQNNGV come from the germline V gene. This CDR3 region has 14 residues. The CDR3 region has the DNA TGTGCCAGCAGCTTAGAAGGTGGTGGGCAAAAACCGTTTTTT. It yields the protein CASSLEGGGQKPFF.

This clonotype was observed a handful of times. This sequence joins TRBV10-3 and TRBJ2-7, with D tentatively TRBD1 or TRBD2 (5 bases each). Trimming removed 11 bases from V and 0 bases from J, with 11 bases in between. The CDR3 is made up of 12 amino acids. Germline V CDR1 and CDR2: ENHRY, SYGVKD. The CDR3 is CAVEGSSYEQYF. In DNA form, the CDR3 reads TGTGCCGTAGAGGGGAGCTCCTACGAGCAGTACTTC.

The chain joins TRBV19 to TRBJ1-4; 9 bases are shared with TRBD1. This CDR3 is 16 amino acids long. The V segment lost 7 bases and the J segment 0 bases; nucleotides outside the gene matches: 6. Germline assignment: CDR1 LNHDA and CDR2 SQIVND (reference sequence). CDR3 sequence (DNA): TGTGCCAGTATCGGACAGGGGCCTGCAACTAATGAAAAACTGTTTTTT. Protein: CASIGQGPATNEKLFF.

The chain couples TRBV12-3 or TRBV12-4 to TRBJ1-5; weak D call: TRBD1 (5 bases). The CDR3 covers 14 residues. Trimming removed 4 bases at V and 6 bases at J, with 13 bases between. CDR3 sequence (DNA): TGTGCCAGCAGTTCGCAGGGTATCGGTCAGCCCCAGCATTTT. It encodes CASSSQGIGQPQHF.

This clonotype is a singleton in its sample. This chain uses TRBV4-1 with TRBJ2-7; possible D gene TRBD1, 5 bases. CDR3 length equals 17 residues. The V gene lost 0 bases and the J gene lost 0 bases, with 15 bases spanning the gap. The germline gives CDR1 MGHRA, CDR2 YSYEKL. The CDR3: CASSQDLVGVISYEQYF. CDR3 coding DNA: TGCGCCAGCAGCCAAGATCTGGTAGGGGTTATCTCCTACGAGCAGTACTTC.

This clonotype was recorded a few times. V usage is TRBV20-1 and J usage is TRBJ1-1; 7 bases are a match to TRBD1. From germline, CDR1 is DFQATT and CDR2 SNEGSKA (reference sequence). The CDR3 contains 15 residues. The ends lost 6 bases at V and 0 bases at J; junction bases unmatched: 10. CDR3 sequence: CSAPRQGRVNTEAFF. CDR3 sequence (DNA): TGCAGTGCCCCTCGACAGGGCAGGGTGAACACTGAAGCTTTCTTT.

The V call is TRBV6-6, the J call TRBJ1-6, with D hard to call. The ends were cut back, 0 bases at V and 5 bases at J, with 8 bases in the middle. Germline CDR1 MNHNY, CDR2 SVGAGI (reference sequence). The CDR3 runs 15 residues. This CDR3 is CASSYSALDNSPLHF. In DNA, the CDR3 is TGTGCCAGCAGTTACTCTGCGCTAGATAATTCACCCCTCCACTTT.

The rearrangement uses TRBV3-1 and TRBJ2-5; possibly TRBD2 for D (5 bases). Trimming removed 4 bases from V and 5 bases from J, with 17 bases in between. Germline V lookup: CDR1 LGHDT, CDR2 YNNKEL (reference sequence). The CDR3 totals 15 residues. CDR3 sequence: CASSLTDTRVETQYF. For the CDR3, the DNA is TGTGCCAGCAGCCTCACCGACACGAGGGTCGAGACCCAGTACTTC.

This clonotype was picked up a small number of times. This sequence joins TRBV12-3 or TRBV12-4 and TRBJ2-7; TRBD1 might be the D (7 bases). The CDR3 is made up of 12 amino acids. Trimming cost V 6 bases and J 6 bases, with 12 bases left between them. CDR3 sequence: CASSHQGGEQYF. The DNA for the CDR3 is TGTGCCAGCAGCCACCAGGGGGGCGAGCAGTACTTC.

J is TRBJ1-5 and V is TRBV20-1, with a tentative D call TRBD1 (5 bases). The CDR3 is 15 amino acids. Germline lookup yields CDR1 DFQATT and CDR2 SNEGSKA (reference sequence). Trimming stripped 0 bases from V and 7 bases from J, with 16 bases between. The CDR3 loop is CSARDSREGGQPQHF. The CDR3 DNA sequence: TGCAGTGCTAGAGATAGCAGGGAAGGTGGACAGCCCCAGCATTTT.

This clonotype has a handful of counts. V gene TRBV4-3 combines with J gene TRBJ2-1, with D perhaps TRBD1 or TRBD2 (5 bases each). The end of the DNA fits TRBJ2-7 better, so the J call may be wrong. The CDR3 is 20 residues long. Germline CDR1 LGHNA, CDR2 YSLEER. CDR3 nucleotides: TGCGCCAGCAGCACGTCGCGACAGATAGACGATAAAGCTAGCTCTTACGAGCAGTACGTC. Protein: CASSTSRQIDDKASSYEQYV.

Comments on this clonotype: At one end the junction does not follow the germline gene, possibly because of a read error. CDR3 sequence: CASSRDNYSEQFF. Here the CDR3 DNA reads TGTGCCAGCAGTCGGGACAACTACAGTGAGCAGTTCTTC. The chain couples TRBV12-3 or TRBV12-4 to TRBJ2-1; D may be TRBD1 (6 bases). This CDR3 has 13 amino acids.